This passage covers 27 T cell receptor beta chains from one sample sequenced in a study of blood T cell repertoires in COVID-19. The table came from immunoSEQ multiplex PCR; TCRdb's copy has only in-frame clones and leaves some out. The sample lists roughly 69,000 clones; 88% were seen once. The sequencing sample was made of peripheral blood. The origin of the receptors is a human donor in a cohort sampled during active COVID-19.

This clone was seen only once. J is TRBJ2-5 and V is TRBV5-1; D may be TRBD2 (7 bases). Trimming removed 2 bases at V and 4 bases at J, with 12 bases between. CDR1 is SGHRS and CDR2 is YFSETQ in the germline V gene. CDR3 length: 14 residues. Here the CDR3 DNA reads TGCGCCAGCAGCTTAGGGGGGGTCGTAGAGACCCAGTACTTC. The encoded protein is CASSLGGVVETQYF.

The rearrangement uses TRBV3-1 (or the pseudogene TRBV3-2) and TRBJ2-3, with TRBD2 as a possible D gene (5 bases). V shed 0 bases and J shed 3 bases, with 16 bases lying between them. The CDR3 is made up of 17 amino acids. Germline CDR1 reads LGHDT; CDR2 reads YNNKEL (reference sequence). The CDR3 DNA is TGTGCCAGCAGCCAAGATCTGCAAGGGAGATGGACAGATACGCAGTATTTT. Encoded protein: CASSQDLQGRWTDTQYF.

The chain joins TRBV6-2 or TRBV6-3 to TRBJ2-2, with TRBD1 matching over 10 bases. Trimming took 5 bases from V and 3 from J; bases not matched to a gene: 3. CDR1 MNHEY and CDR2 SVGEGT come from the germline V gene. The CDR3 has 15 amino acids. The CDR3 loop reads CASSRTGGDTGELFF. The DNA for the CDR3 is TGTGCCAGCAGTAGGACAGGGGGGGACACCGGGGAGCTGTTTTTT.

This rearrangement joins TRBV4-3 to TRBJ2-7; 10 bases map to TRBD2. CDR3 length: 13 amino acids. Germline lookup yields CDR1 LGHNA and CDR2 YSLEER. V was clipped by 4 bases and J by 4 bases; unmatched bases: 1. The CDR3 sequence is CASSPLAGYEQYF. In DNA, the CDR3 is TGCGCCAGCAGCCCACTAGCGGGATACGAGCAGTACTTC.

The chain couples TRBV5-1 to TRBJ2-7; 10 nucleotides line up with TRBD1. Per the germline V gene, CDR1 is SGHRS and CDR2 is YFSETQ. Trimming cost V 4 bases and J 5 bases; bases outside gene matches: 6. The CDR3 is made up of 14 amino acids. CDR3 DNA sequence: TGCGCCAGCAGCACGGGACAGGGGCGCAACGAGCAGTACTTC. It specifies CASSTGQGRNEQYF.

V is TRBV30 and J is TRBJ2-7, with 9 bases lining up with TRBD1. V lost 2 bases and J lost 5; bases outside the gene matches: 7. Germline assignment: CDR1 GTSNPN and CDR2 SVGIG (reference sequence). This CDR3 contains 14 residues. CDR3 protein: CAWSTGTGRHEQYF. In DNA, the CDR3 is TGTGCCTGGAGTACCGGGACAGGGCGGCACGAGCAGTACTTC.

This clone was found once. The chain joins TRBV5-6 to TRBJ2-7; 8 nucleotides align to TRBD1. V was clipped by 3 bases and J by 11 bases; unmatched bases: 7. The length of the CDR3 is 12 residues. The germline CDR1 and CDR2 sequences are SGHDT and YYEEEE. CDR3 sequence: CASSSGTGREYF. The CDR3 DNA reads TGTGCCAGCAGCTCAGGGACAGGCCGGGAGTACTTC.

In nucleotides, the CDR3 is TGTGCCAGCAGTCCATTAGCGGGAGGGCAAGAGACCCAGTACTTC. It specifies CASSPLAGGQETQYF. The chain employs TRBV28 and TRBJ2-5, with 11 bases that match TRBD2. This CDR3 contains 15 residues. Trimming removed 5 bases from V and 2 bases from J; junction bases left unmatched: 4. The germline CDR1 and CDR2 sequences are MDHEN and SYDVKM.

The V and J genes are TRBV14 and TRBJ2-1, with a possible D match to TRBD2 (5 bases). V lost 3 bases, J lost 8 bases, and 23 bases lay in between. CDR3 length equals 17 residues. Germline V gene lookup returns CDR1 SGHDN and CDR2 FVKESK. The CDR3 protein is CASSHTEGADLDHEQFF. In DNA, the CDR3 is TGTGCCAGCAGCCACACCGAGGGCGCCGACCTCGACCATGAGCAGTTCTTC.

CDR3 bases: TGTGCCAGCAGCTTAACAGGGAGGGATGAAAAACTGTTTTTT. It codes for CASSLTGRDEKLFF. V and J are TRBV11-1 and TRBJ1-4; D might be TRBD1 (6 bases). Germline CDR1 SGHAT, CDR2 FQDESV (reference sequence). There are 14 residues in the CDR3. Trimming took off 2 bases at V and 6 bases at J, with 10 bases between the two ends.

The J gene is TRBJ2-3, the V gene TRBV29-1; 13 bases line up with TRBD2. This CDR3 has 14 residues. Germline loops: CDR1 SQVTM, CDR2 ANQGSEA. V trimming: 6 bases; J trimming: 1 base; junction bases outside the gene matches: 1. CDR3 sequence reads: CSVGTSGGTDTQYF. CDR3 nucleotides: TGCAGCGTCGGGACTAGCGGGGGCACAGATACGCAGTATTTT.

In DNA, the CDR3 is TGTGCCAGCAAGACAATAGGGGGCGGCACCGGGGAGCTGTTTTTT. This sequence encodes CASKTIGGGTGELFF. J is TRBJ2-2 and V is TRBV28; 7 bases are a match to TRBD1. Germline lookup yields CDR1 MDHEN and CDR2 SYDVKM. This CDR3 is built from 15 residues. V lost 7 bases to trimming and J lost 4 bases; unmatched junction nucleotides: 9.

The genes are TRBV7-2 and TRBJ2-3, with 13 bases aligning to TRBD2. This CDR3 region has 16 residues. The ends lost 1 base at V and 5 bases at J; junction bases unmatched: 3. Germline lookup yields CDR1 SGHTA and CDR2 FQGNSA. Here the CDR3 reads CASSLGRTSGGDTQYF. The CDR3 DNA is TGTGCCAGCAGCTTAGGAAGGACTAGCGGGGGAGATACGCAGTATTTT.

CDR3 in amino acids: CASSARGEDTEAFF. DNA of the CDR3: TGTGCCAGCTCCGCCAGGGGGGAAGACACTGAAGCTTTCTTT. V and J are TRBV18 and TRBJ1-1; 7 bases agree with TRBD1. Germline loops: CDR1 KGHSH, CDR2 LQKENI. With 6 bases clipped from V and 3 bases from J, the junction kept 7 bases outside the gene matches. This CDR3 is built from 14 residues.

The chain joins TRBV6-5 to TRBJ2-2, with 10 nucleotides matching TRBD1. This CDR3 is built from 15 residues. CDR1 is MNHEY and CDR2 is SVGAGI in the germline V gene. V dropped 6 bases and J dropped 3; count of bases not matched to a gene: 4. CDR3 DNA sequence: TGTGCCAGCAGAGCGGACAGGGGGGACACCGGGGAGCTGTTTTTT. It encodes CASRADRGDTGELFF.

The V gene is TRBV2, the J gene TRBJ1-1; D unresolved. CDR1 and CDR2 (germline): SNHLY, FYNNEI. CDR3 size: 13 residues. V was trimmed by 7 bases and J by 5 bases, leaving 14 bases between them. The CDR3 DNA sequence: TGTGCCAGCACCAAGACCTTGAGGACTGAAGCTTTCTTT. It encodes CASTKTLRTEAFF. The whole variable domain, filled in from reference TRBV2 and TRBJ1-1, reads EPEVTQTPSHQVTQMGQEVILRCVPISNHLYFYWYRQILGQKVEFLVSFYNNEISEKSEIFDDQFSVERPDGSNFTLKIRSTKLEDSAMYFCASTKTLRTEAFFGQGTRLTVV.

This clone was recorded only once. CDR3 nucleotide sequence: TGTGCCAGCTCACTGACTAGCGGGTCCAGCTCCTACGAGCAGTACTTC. Protein: CASSLTSGSSSYEQYF. This chain uses TRBV18 with TRBJ2-7; 10 nucleotides agree with TRBD2. CDR1 is KGHSH and CDR2 is LQKENI in the germline V gene. The CDR3 length is 16 residues. The V and J ends lost 4 bases and 0 bases, in that order; junction bases with no gene match: 6.

CDR3 nucleotides: TGTGCCAGTAAGCCTACAGGGCGGGAGGTCATCCACTTT. It encodes CASKPTGREVIHF. V is TRBV19 and J is TRBJ1-6; tentative D call: TRBD1 (6 bases). V lost 7 bases and J 17 bases, leaving 21 bases between the germline ends. The CDR3 totals 13 residues. Germline-derived CDR1 and CDR2 are LNHDA and SQIVND (reference sequence).

The chain is built from TRBV24-1 and TRBJ1-5; possibly TRBD1 for D (5 bases). The ends were cut back, 3 bases at V and 3 bases at J, with 11 bases in the middle. The CDR3 extends over 15 amino acids. The germline V gene encodes CDR1 KGHDR and CDR2 SFDVKD. The CDR3 reads CATSDRAGPNQPQHF. DNA for the CDR3: TGTGCCACCAGTGATCGCGCAGGGCCCAATCAGCCCCAGCATTTT.

The chain uses TRBV2 and TRBJ2-1, with 7 bases lining up with TRBD2. The CDR3 totals 15 residues. The germline V gene has CDR1 SNHLY and CDR2 FYNNEI. V lost 8 bases and J lost 0; bases outside the gene matches: 7. CDR3 in DNA: TGTGCCAGCCGCGACTGGGGGGGCTCCTACAATGAGCAGTTCTTC. Protein: CASRDWGGSYNEQFF.

The V call is TRBV7-2, the J call TRBJ2-7; D might be TRBD1 (7 bases). Trimming removed 0 bases at V and 3 bases at J, with 12 bases between. From germline, CDR1 is SGHTA and CDR2 FQGNSA. CDR3 length equals 15 residues. CDR3: CASSLAGGQNYEQYF. The CDR3 region has the DNA TGTGCCAGCAGCTTAGCGGGGGGACAGAACTACGAGCAGTACTTC.

This CDR3 reads CASRSDRGRAFF. In DNA form, the CDR3 reads TGTGCCAGCAGATCGGACAGGGGGAGAGCTTTCTTT. J is TRBJ1-1 and V is TRBV12-3 or TRBV12-4; TRBD1 aligns across 10 bases. The ends lost 6 bases at V and 10 bases at J; junction bases unmatched: 5. The CDR3 is 12 amino acids.

This clone was seen a single time. The CDR3 nucleotides are TGTGCCATGGGGGGCGCGGGGGATTCTCAAGAGACCCAGTACTTC. Protein sequence: CAMGGAGDSQETQYF. This rearrangement joins TRBV7-9 to TRBJ2-5, with D possibly TRBD2 on 7 matching bases. CDR1 SEHNR and CDR2 FQNEAQ come from the germline V gene (reference sequence). CDR3 size: 15 residues. V was pared by 10 bases and J by 2 bases, with 20 bases between.

This clone was recorded at least ten times. The same CDR3 arises from other DNA sequences in this sample as well. The chain has TRBV5-1 and TRBJ2-7; TRBD2 matches at 12 bases. Germline values: CDR1 SGHRS, CDR2 YFSETQ. V trimming: 1 base; J trimming: 1 base; junction bases outside the gene matches: 0. The CDR3 totals 15 residues. In DNA, the CDR3 is TGCGCCAGCAGCTTGACTAGCGGGGGGTCCTACGAGCAGTACTTC. It translates to CASSLTSGGSYEQYF.

This chain connects TRBV10-3 to TRBJ2-7; 8 bases align to TRBD1. The CDR3 covers 13 residues. Trimming cost V 10 bases and J 1 base; bases outside gene matches: 6. The V gene's germline CDR1 is ENHRY and CDR2 SYGVKD. CDR3 in amino acids: CATHRDRSYEQYF. In DNA, the CDR3 is TGTGCCACTCACCGGGACAGGTCCTACGAGCAGTACTTC.

This clone was seen just once. The rearrangement links TRBV4-3 to TRBJ1-5; 7 positions agree with TRBD1. V dropped 4 bases and J dropped 5; count of bases not matched to a gene: 5. The CDR3 covers 14 residues. CDR1 and CDR2 from the germline V gene are LGHNA and YSLEER. The DNA for the CDR3 is TGCGCCAGCAGCCTTCGGACAGGTGATCAGCCCCAGCATTTT. Protein: CASSLRTGDQPQHF.

This chain links TRBV7-2 with TRBJ2-2; 8 nucleotides align to TRBD1. Germline lookup yields CDR1 SGHTA and CDR2 FQGNSA. This CDR3 has 16 residues. Germline trimming cut 11 bases from V and 2 bases from J; bases unmatched to any gene: 13. The CDR3 DNA sequence: TGTGCCTCCCGGAGGACAGGGCATATCAACACCGGGGAGCTGTTTTTT. Protein sequence: CASRRTGHINTGELFF.